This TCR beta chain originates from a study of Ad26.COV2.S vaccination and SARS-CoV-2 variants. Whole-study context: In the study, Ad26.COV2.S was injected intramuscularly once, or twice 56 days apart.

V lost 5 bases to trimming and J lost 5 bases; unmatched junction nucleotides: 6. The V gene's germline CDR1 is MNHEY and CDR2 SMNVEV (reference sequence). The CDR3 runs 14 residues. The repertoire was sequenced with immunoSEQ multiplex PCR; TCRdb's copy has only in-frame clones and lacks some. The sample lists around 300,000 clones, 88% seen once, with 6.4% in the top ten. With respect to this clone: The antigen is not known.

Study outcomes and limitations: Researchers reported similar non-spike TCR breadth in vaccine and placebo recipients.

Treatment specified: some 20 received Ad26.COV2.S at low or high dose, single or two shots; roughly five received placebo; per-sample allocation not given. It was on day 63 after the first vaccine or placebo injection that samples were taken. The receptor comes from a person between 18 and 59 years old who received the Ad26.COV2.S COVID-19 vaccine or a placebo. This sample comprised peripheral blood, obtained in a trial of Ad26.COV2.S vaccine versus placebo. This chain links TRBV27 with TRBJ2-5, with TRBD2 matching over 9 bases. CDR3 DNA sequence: TGTGCCAGCAGTACTAGCGGGCTTTTCGAGACCCAGTACTTC. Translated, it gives CASSTSGLFETQYF.